This T cell receptor (beta chain) is drawn from a study of regulatory T cells in long-lasting Graves disease. As concerns this clonotype: Antigen: not known.

Time point in this sample: newly diagnosed GD, antithyroid drugs for less than 3 months. PBMC RNA was the source of the TCR library. Sequencing libraries for TCR beta were prepared with iRepertoire HTBI primers and Arm-PCR of CDR3 regions. Each CDR3 protein gets one entry after TCRdb re-called the multiplex PCR reads with MiXCR. The sample lists fewer than 550,000 distinct CDR3 sequences, 15% to 20% occurring once. The study's findings and limits: New patients shared about a thousand public clonotypes, fewer than the approximately 2,500 shared by persistent patients. Graves' patients with persistent disease showed TCR diversity lower than patients newly diagnosed.

The CDR3 is made up of 15 amino acids. Germline CDR1 reads DFQATT; CDR2 reads SNEGSKA (reference sequence). Unmatched junction bases numbered 12, after V lost 3 bases and J lost 7 bases. These data were also filed under a second study, of T cells in Graves' hyperthyroidism and ophthalmopathy. That source notes: Diagnosis of hyperthyroidism was new in patients aged 18 to 65, and its duration was under 2 months.

The source of this sequence is a woman aged 40-60 years with Graves disease. The sample consisted of peripheral blood mononuclear cells (PBMCs), taken at new diagnosis, from a patient treated with antithyroid drugs. The chain has TRBV20-1 and TRBJ2-5, with 9 bases aligning to TRBD1. The CDR3 sequence is CSARTGTGKTGTQYF. The CDR3 nucleotides are TGCAGTGCTAGGACCGGGACAGGGAAAACGGGGACCCAGTACTTC.